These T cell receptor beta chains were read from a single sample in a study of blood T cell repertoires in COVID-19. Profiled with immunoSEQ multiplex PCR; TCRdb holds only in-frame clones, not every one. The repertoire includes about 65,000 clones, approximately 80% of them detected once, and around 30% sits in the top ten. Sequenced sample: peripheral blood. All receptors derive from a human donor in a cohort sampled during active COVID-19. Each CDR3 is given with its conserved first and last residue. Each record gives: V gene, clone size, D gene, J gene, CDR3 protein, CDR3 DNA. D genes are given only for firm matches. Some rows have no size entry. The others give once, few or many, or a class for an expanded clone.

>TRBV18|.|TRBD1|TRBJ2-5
CASSPTYDRARETQYF
TGTGCCAGCTCACCTACCTACGACAGGGCACGGGAGACCCAGTACTTC
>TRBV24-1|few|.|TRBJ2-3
CATSRGGSGTDTQYF
TGTGCCACCAGTCGTGGGGGGTCGGGCACAGATACGCAGTATTTT
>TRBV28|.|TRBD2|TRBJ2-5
CASSFPLAGGPIQETQYF
TGTGCCAGCAGTTTCCCCTTAGCGGGAGGGCCCATCCAAGAGACCCAGTACTTC
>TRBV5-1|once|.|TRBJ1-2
CASSPGVSLLYGYTF
TGCGCCAGCAGCCCGGGAGTCTCACTTCTCTATGGCTACACCTTC
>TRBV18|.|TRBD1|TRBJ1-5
CASSLSGQSNQPQHF
TGTGCCAGCTCACTTTCGGGACAGAGCAATCAGCCCCAGCATTTT
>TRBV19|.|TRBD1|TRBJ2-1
CASSIGPPGQGSRDEQFF
TGTGCCAGTAGTATCGGGCCCCCAGGACAGGGGTCAAGGGATGAGCAGTTCTTC
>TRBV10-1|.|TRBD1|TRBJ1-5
CASSGSGTGGLSNQPQHF
TGCGCCAGCAGTGGTTCTGGGACAGGGGGCTTGAGCAATCAGCCCCAGCATTTT
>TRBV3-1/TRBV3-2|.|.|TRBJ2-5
CASRNGRGKTQYF
TGTGCCAGCAGAAACGGACGGGGTAAGACCCAGTACTTC
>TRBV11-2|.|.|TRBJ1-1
CASTLGTSTEAFF
TGTGCCAGCACCCTAGGGACAAGCACTGAAGCTTTCTTT
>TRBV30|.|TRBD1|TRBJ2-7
CAWSVGGFSYEQYF
TGTGCCTGGAGTGTAGGGGGCTTTTCCTACGAGCAGTACTTC
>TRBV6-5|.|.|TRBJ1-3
CASGPERASGNTIYF
TGTGCCAGCGGACCCGAGCGGGCCTCTGGAAACACCATATATTTT
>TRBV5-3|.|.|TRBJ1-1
CARERRLVPGSTEAFF
TGTGCCAGAGAGCGCCGCTTAGTACCGGGAAGCACTGAAGCTTTCTTT
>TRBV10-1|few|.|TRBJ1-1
CASSRGSMNTEAFF
TGCGCCAGCAGTCGGGGGTCCATGAACACTGAAGCTTTCTTT
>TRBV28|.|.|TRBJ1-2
CASSRRAGDGYTF
TGTGCCAGCAGTCGGCGGGCAGGGGATGGCTACACCTTC
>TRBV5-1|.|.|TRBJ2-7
CASSTSIRSYEQYF
TGCGCCAGCAGCACTAGTATCCGGTCCTACGAGCAGTACTTC
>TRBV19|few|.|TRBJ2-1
CASTPGGTSYNEQFF
TGTGCCAGTACCCCTGGCGGGACCTCCTACAATGAGCAGTTCTTC
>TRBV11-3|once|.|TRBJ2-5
CASSQAGLAQETQYF
TGTGCCAGCAGCCAGGCCGGCCTTGCCCAAGAGACCCAGTACTTC
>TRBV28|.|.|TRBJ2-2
CASTTGQRAGELFF
TGTGCCAGCACTACGGGACAGCGGGCCGGGGAGCTGTTTTTT
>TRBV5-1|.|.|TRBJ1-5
CASSRTGSSNQPQHF
TGCGCCAGCAGCCGAACGGGGTCTAGCAATCAGCCCCAGCATTTT
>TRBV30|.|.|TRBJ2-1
CAWSSIGVEQFF
TGTGCCTGGAGTTCCATAGGGGTGGAGCAGTTCTTC
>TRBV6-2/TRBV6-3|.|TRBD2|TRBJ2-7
CASSETRGLAVSYEQYF
TGTGCCAGCAGCGAGACACGGGGACTAGCGGTTTCCTACGAGCAGTACTTC
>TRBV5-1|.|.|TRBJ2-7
CASSTYHASYEQYF
TGCGCCAGCAGCACCTACCATGCCTCCTACGAGCAGTACTTC
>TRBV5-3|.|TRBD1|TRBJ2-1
CARSPGTGDLTYNEQFF
TGTGCCAGAAGCCCAGGGACAGGGGATTTGACCTACAATGAGCAGTTCTTC
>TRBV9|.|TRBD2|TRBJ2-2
CASSDRGLAGTGELFF
TGTGCCAGCAGCGACCGGGGACTAGCGGGAACCGGGGAGCTGTTTTTT
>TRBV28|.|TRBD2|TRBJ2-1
CASSPRTSGMLFRDNEQFF
TGTGCCAGCAGTCCACGGACTAGCGGGATGCTTTTTCGGGACAATGAGCAGTTCTTC
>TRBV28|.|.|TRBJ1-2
CASSFELGGHGYTF
TGTGCCAGCAGTTTTGAGTTGGGGGGTCATGGCTACACCTTC
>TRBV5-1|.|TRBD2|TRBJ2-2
CASSLGTSGSQPGELFF
TGCGCCAGCAGCCTAGGGACTAGCGGGAGCCAGCCCGGGGAGCTGTTTTTT
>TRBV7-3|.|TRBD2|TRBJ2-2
CASSQGGATGELFF
TGTGCCAGCAGCCAGGGAGGGGCCACCGGGGAGCTGTTTTTT
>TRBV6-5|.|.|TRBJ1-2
CASSGQLNYGYTF
TGTGCCAGCAGCGGACAGCTAAACTATGGCTACACCTTC
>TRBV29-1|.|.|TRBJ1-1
CSVEAGLGGTEAFF
TGCAGCGTTGAAGCCGGCCTCGGAGGCACTGAAGCTTTCTTT
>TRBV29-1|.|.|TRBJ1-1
CSVEAATVAFF
TGCAGCGTTGAAGCGGCGACAGTAGCTTTCTTT
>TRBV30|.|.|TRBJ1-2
CAWSQRGYAGYTF
TGTGCCTGGAGCCAGCGGGGTTATGCCGGCTACACCTTC
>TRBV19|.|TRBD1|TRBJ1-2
CASTGDRGYYGYTF
TGTGCCAGTACCGGGGACAGGGGGTACTATGGCTACACCTTC
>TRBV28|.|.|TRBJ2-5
CASVGAGAQETQYF
TGTGCCAGCGTGGGGGCAGGGGCACAAGAGACCCAGTACTTC
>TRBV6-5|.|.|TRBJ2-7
CASFGHVYEQYF
TGTGCCAGCTTCGGACATGTCTACGAGCAGTACTTC
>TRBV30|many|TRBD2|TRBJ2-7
CAWGVRGVTQYF
TGTGCCTGGGGGGTACGGGGGGTCACCCAGTACTTC
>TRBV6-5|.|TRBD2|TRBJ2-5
CASSSGGTQYF
TGTGCCAGCAGTTCGGGGGGGACCCAGTACTTC
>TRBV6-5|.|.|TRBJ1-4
CASIVGGVGEKLFF
TGTGCCAGCATAGTGGGGGGAGTAGGGGAAAAACTGTTTTTT
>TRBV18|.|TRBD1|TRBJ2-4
CASSPFRTGGDIQYF
TGTGCCAGCTCACCCTTTAGGACAGGGGGGGACATTCAGTACTTC
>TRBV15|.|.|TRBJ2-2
CATSRELANTGELFF
TGTGCCACCAGCAGAGAACTCGCGAACACCGGGGAGCTGTTTTTT
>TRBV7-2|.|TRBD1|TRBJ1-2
CASSFGTDYGYTF
TGTGCCAGCAGCTTCGGGACAGACTATGGCTACACCTTC
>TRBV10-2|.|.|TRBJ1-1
CASSVQAGTEAFF
TGCGCCAGCAGTGTGCAGGCGGGGACTGAAGCTTTCTTT
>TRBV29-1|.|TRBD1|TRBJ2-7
CSAADRAYEQYF
TGCAGCGCCGCGGACAGGGCGTACGAGCAGTACTTC
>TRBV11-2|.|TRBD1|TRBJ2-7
CASSFGTGLLSSYEQYF
TGTGCCAGCAGCTTCGGGACAGGCCTACTGTCTTCCTACGAGCAGTACTTC
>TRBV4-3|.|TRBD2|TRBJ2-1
CASSQLAGGSYNEQFF
TGCGCCAGCAGCCAATTAGCGGGGGGCTCCTACAATGAGCAGTTCTTC
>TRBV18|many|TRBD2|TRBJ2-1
CASSLTGGYNEQFF
TGTGCCAGCTCACTTACGGGAGGATACAATGAGCAGTTCTTC
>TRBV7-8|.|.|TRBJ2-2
CASSAATGSTGELFF
TGTGCCAGCAGCGCCGCCACAGGGAGCACCGGGGAGCTGTTTTTT
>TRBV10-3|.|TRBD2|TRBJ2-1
CAISESTGIAGNPNEQFF
TGTGCCATCAGTGAGTCGACCGGGATAGCGGGGAACCCGAATGAGCAGTTCTTC
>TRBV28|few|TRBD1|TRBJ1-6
CASRVGQGLVGSPLHF
TGTGCCAGCAGGGTAGGACAGGGTTTGGTTGGCTCACCCCTCCACTTT
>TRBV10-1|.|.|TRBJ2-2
CASSEGAGELFF
TGCGCCAGCAGTGAAGGGGCAGGGGAGCTGTTTTTT